This T cell receptor (beta chain) came from a study of radiation and T cells in renal cell carcinoma. TCRdb's copy holds only in-frame clones and misses some; the assay was immunoSEQ multiplex PCR. The table has about 150,000 clones, about 88% seen once. Findings and limits, study-wide: From baseline, blood top tumor clonotypes peaked at 2 weeks post-radiation.

To note about this clone: The antigen is undetermined.

Time point described: baseline pretreatment blood. Treatment in this sample: 15 Gy SBRT to primary tumor, nephrectomy 4 weeks later. Blood was sampled at baseline, 2 weeks and 4 weeks after SBRT. The patient's renal cell carcinoma had clear cell pathology. The CDR3 has 13 residues. V lost 5 bases and J 1 base, leaving 8 bases between the germline ends. Germline CDR1 reads SGHTA; CDR2 reads FQGNSA. The J gene is TRBJ1-1, the V gene TRBV7-2; D unresolved. The sample consisted of blood, taken from a patient whose treatment included radiotherapy and nephrectomy. This clonotype was obtained from a woman between 65 and 79 years old with renal cell carcinoma. CDR3 amino acids: CASSQGRNTEAFF. The CDR3 DNA reads TGTGCCAGCAGCCAAGGGAGGAACACTGAAGCTTTCTTT.